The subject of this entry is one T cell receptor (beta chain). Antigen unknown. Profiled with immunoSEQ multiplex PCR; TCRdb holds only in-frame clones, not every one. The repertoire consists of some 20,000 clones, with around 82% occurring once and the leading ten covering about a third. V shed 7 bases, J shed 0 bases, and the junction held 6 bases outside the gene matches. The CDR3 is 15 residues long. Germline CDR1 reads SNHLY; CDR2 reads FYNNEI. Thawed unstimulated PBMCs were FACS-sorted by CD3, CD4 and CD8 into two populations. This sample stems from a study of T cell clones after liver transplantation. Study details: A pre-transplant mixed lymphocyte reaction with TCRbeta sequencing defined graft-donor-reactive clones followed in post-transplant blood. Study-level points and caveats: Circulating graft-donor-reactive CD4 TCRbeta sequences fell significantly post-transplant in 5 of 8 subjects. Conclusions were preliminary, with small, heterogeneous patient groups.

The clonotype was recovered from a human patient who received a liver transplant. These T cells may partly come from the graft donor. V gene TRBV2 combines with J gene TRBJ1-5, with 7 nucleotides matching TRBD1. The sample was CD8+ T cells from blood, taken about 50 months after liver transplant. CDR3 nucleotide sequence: TGTGCCAGCACCACGGGACAGAATAGCAATCAGCCCCAGCATTTT. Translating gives CASTTGQNSNQPQHF.